These 13 T cell receptor beta chains came from one sample sequenced in a study of PD-1 blockade in classical Hodgkin lymphoma. Every single patient, without exception, relapsed after autologous stem cell transplantation, and brentuximab vedotin exposure varied. Sequencing was performed with immunoSEQ multiplex PCR; in TCRdb, only in-frame clones are kept and a portion is missing. Seen here are some 96,000 clones, more than 80% observed once, and the top ten hold about 16%. Sequenced material: peripheral blood mononuclear cells (PBMCs), taken before the second cycle of nivolumab. These receptors came from a human donor with classical Hodgkin lymphoma.

The chain uses TRBV10-1 and TRBJ2-2, with unresolved D. Germline V gene data show CDR1 as WNHNN and CDR2 as SYGVQD (reference sequence). The CDR3 loop spans 14 amino acids. Deletions cut 5 bases from V and 0 bases from J, with 7 bases between. This chain's CDR3 is CASSPRPNTGELFF. The CDR3 DNA sequence: TGCGCCAGCAGTCCCCGGCCGAACACCGGGGAGCTGTTTTTT.

This clone was counted a single time. The chain carries TRBV6-5 and TRBJ2-7, with D possibly matching TRBD2 (6 bases). The germline V and J ends were trimmed by 5 bases and 5 bases, with 16 bases remaining between them. The CDR3 loop spans 14 amino acids. The germline gives CDR1 MNHEY, CDR2 SVGAGI. The CDR3, as DNA: TGTGCCAGCAGTCACGGGAGTCAGGCGGACGAGCAGTACTTC. This gives the protein CASSHGSQADEQYF.

V is TRBV19 and J is TRBJ1-1; D is possibly TRBD1 (5 bases). The CDR3 totals 13 residues. CDR1 is LNHDA and CDR2 is SQIVND in the germline V gene (reference sequence). Trimming removed 3 bases from V and 5 bases from J, with 10 bases in between. CDR3 sequence: CASSMAGGTEAFF. In nucleotides, the CDR3 is TGTGCCAGTAGTATGGCCGGGGGAACTGAAGCTTTCTTT. The complete variable domain, with remaining parts taken from reference TRBV19 and TRBJ1-1, reads DGGITQSPKYLFRKEGQNVTLSCEQNLNHDAMYWYRQDPGQGLRLIYYSQIVNDFQKGDIAEGYSVSREKKESFPLTVTSAQKNPTAFYLCASSMAGGTEAFFGQGTRLTVV.

The chain carries TRBV27 and TRBJ2-7, with 12 bases identical to TRBD2. The germline V gene encodes CDR1 MNHEY and CDR2 SMNVEV (reference sequence). The CDR3 loop spans 17 amino acids. V was pared by 2 bases and J by 3 bases, with 8 bases of the junction left unmatched. The CDR3 protein is CASSLEGTSGHRYEQYF. CDR3 nucleotides: TGTGCCAGCAGTTTAGAGGGGACTAGCGGGCACCGCTACGAGCAGTACTTC.

V is TRBV27 and J is TRBJ2-2; 7 nucleotides agree with TRBD1. The CDR3 sequence is 13 residues long. Germline V lookup: CDR1 MNHEY, CDR2 SMNVEV (reference sequence). Losses at the gene ends were 6 bases for V and 6 bases for J; bases not matched to a gene: 4. CDR3 nucleotide sequence: TGTGCCAGCAGATTGACAGGGCCCGGGGAGCTGTTTTTT. As protein: CASRLTGPGELFF.

V and J are TRBV19 and TRBJ2-7, with 14 bases that match TRBD2. The germline gives CDR1 LNHDA, CDR2 SQIVND (reference sequence). J lost 2 bases, V lost 9 bases, and 9 bases had no gene match. This CDR3 region has 16 residues. The CDR3 bases are TGTGCCAGCGGACTAGCGGGAGGCAGAAAGACCTACGAGCAGTACTTC. Its translation is CASGLAGGRKTYEQYF.

CDR3 sequence: CASMLAGDVETQYF. The CDR3 bases are TGCGCCAGCATGCTAGCGGGAGACGTCGAGACCCAGTACTTC. The chain carries TRBV5-1 and TRBJ2-5, with TRBD2 matching over 10 bases. Germline V gene sequence: CDR1 SGHRS, CDR2 YFSETQ. With 6 bases clipped from V and 5 bases from J, the junction kept 7 bases outside the gene matches. The length of the CDR3 is 14 residues.

This rearrangement joins TRBV29-1 to TRBJ2-6; the D is unclear. V lost 8 bases and J 0 bases, leaving 17 bases between the germline ends. Germline V gives CDR1 SQVTM, CDR2 ANQGSEA. The CDR3 is 16 amino acids. The CDR3 loop is CSNHPEVRSGANVLTF. Here the CDR3 DNA reads TGCAGCAACCACCCGGAAGTGCGCTCTGGGGCCAACGTCCTGACTTTC.

The rearrangement links TRBV10-3 to TRBJ2-7; TRBD2 aligns across 11 bases. Germline-derived CDR1 and CDR2 are ENHRY and SYGVKD. V shed 6 bases and J 6 bases; nucleotides not matched to a gene: 7. CDR3 length: 14 residues. The CDR3 here is CAIRVLAGASEQYF. The CDR3 DNA sequence: TGTGCCATCAGGGTACTAGCGGGAGCATCCGAGCAGTACTTC.

The V and J genes are TRBV5-1 and TRBJ2-3; D is ambiguous. V was clipped by 0 bases and J by 6 bases, with 11 bases between them. Germline values: CDR1 SGHRS, CDR2 YFSETQ. This CDR3 is 14 amino acids long. The CDR3 nucleotides read TGCGCCAGCAGCTTGGGTTGGCAGCGTGATACGCAGTATTTT. This codes for CASSLGWQRDTQYF.

Within the sample, this clone is medium-sized. The V call is TRBV28, the J call TRBJ2-7, with 7 bases that match TRBD1. Germline CDR1 is MDHEN and CDR2 is SYDVKM. With V trimmed by 2 bases and J by 2 bases, 3 bases remained unmatched. The CDR3 is 14 amino acids. The CDR3 DNA is TGTGCCAGCAGTTTACCCGGGACAGCCTACGAGCAGTACTTC. Its protein product is CASSLPGTAYEQYF.

The chain joins TRBV7-6 to TRBJ1-2; D possibly corresponds to TRBD1 (5 bases). CDR1 and CDR2 from the germline V gene are SGHVS and FNYEAQ. The CDR3 covers 13 residues. The V end was cut by 2 bases, the J end by 7 bases, with 11 bases between. The CDR3 loop is CASSLSPQGGYTF. CDR3 nucleotide sequence: TGTGCCAGCAGCTTATCCCCTCAGGGTGGCTACACCTTC.

In this sample, this clone turned up a few times. V and J are TRBV28 and TRBJ1-2, with no clear D. CDR3 length: 14 residues. Germline CDR1 and CDR2: MDHEN and SYDVKM. V lost 5 bases, J lost 6 bases, and 16 bases lay in between. The CDR3 nucleotides are TGTGCCAGCAGTGTCCCCGATAGGTGGGATGGCTACACCTTC. Its translation is CASSVPDRWDGYTF.